This TCR beta chain was sequenced for a study of cytomegalovirus exposure and HLA in healthy donors. General study results and limits: Subsequent analysis found a tendency for first-cohort TCR clusters to co-occur within the 120 or so validation repertoires. Listed as cytomegalovirus-associated were 150 to 200 TCR beta chains. Rarity characterized most TCR sequences, yet some public TCRs appeared in many donors.

Separate from the approximately 670-subject first cohort, the roughly 120-subject validation cohort was the one that the donors belonged to. This table comes from immunoSEQ multiplex PCR, and its TCRdb copy is limited to in-frame clones, with some not included. The data hold roughly 68,000 clones, with 96% observed a single time. The trim removed 2 bases at V and 0 bases at J, leaving 16 bases unmatched. CDR1 is SGHRS and CDR2 is YFSETQ in the germline V gene. The CDR3 spans 21 residues. Concerning this clone itself: What it binds is unknown.

Material: PBMCs. The chain carries TRBV5-1 and TRBJ2-6; 8 nucleotides match TRBD1. This sequence was found in a woman younger than 35 in good health and CMV-seropositive. CDR3 nucleotide sequence: TGCGCCAGCAGCTTAGGGCAGGGGGCTAGAAGGGAGGCCTCTGGGGCCAACGTCCTGACTTTC. Its translation is CASSLGQGARREASGANVLTF.